This T cell receptor beta chain was sequenced in a study of cytomegalovirus exposure and HLA in healthy donors. Study-level information: Findings of an earlier analysis included more than 90 million unique TCR beta sequences from 200 million or so T cells. Clustering assigned roughly 81% of the roughly 380 genotyped donors to the Caucasian-associated ancestry cluster. General study points: Later analysis identified several of the most significant clusters that appeared linked to common viral pathogens. Presence/absence analyses rested on an assumption that sequencing depth was roughly uniform across donors.

The PCR ran on 60 Vbeta and 13 Jbeta primers. Repertoires were generated with immunoSEQ multiplex PCR, while TCRdb's copy carries only in-frame clones and drops some. The sample gives around 120,000 clones, over 70% of which show up once; about 1.8% is in the top ten. V was trimmed by 0 bases and J by 2 bases, leaving 14 bases between them. This CDR3 is 16 amino acids long. Per the germline V gene, CDR1 is SGHTA and CDR2 is FQGTGA. As for this clone: Its antigen is currently unknown.

The chain couples TRBV7-3 to TRBJ2-7, with D possibly matching TRBD1 (6 bases). The sample consisted of PBMCs. The sequence was obtained from a woman in her forties in good health and CMV-seronegative. The chain's CDR3 is CASSLTVADRPYEQYF. The CDR3 DNA reads TGTGCCAGCAGCTTAACGGTTGCCGACAGGCCCTACGAGCAGTACTTC.